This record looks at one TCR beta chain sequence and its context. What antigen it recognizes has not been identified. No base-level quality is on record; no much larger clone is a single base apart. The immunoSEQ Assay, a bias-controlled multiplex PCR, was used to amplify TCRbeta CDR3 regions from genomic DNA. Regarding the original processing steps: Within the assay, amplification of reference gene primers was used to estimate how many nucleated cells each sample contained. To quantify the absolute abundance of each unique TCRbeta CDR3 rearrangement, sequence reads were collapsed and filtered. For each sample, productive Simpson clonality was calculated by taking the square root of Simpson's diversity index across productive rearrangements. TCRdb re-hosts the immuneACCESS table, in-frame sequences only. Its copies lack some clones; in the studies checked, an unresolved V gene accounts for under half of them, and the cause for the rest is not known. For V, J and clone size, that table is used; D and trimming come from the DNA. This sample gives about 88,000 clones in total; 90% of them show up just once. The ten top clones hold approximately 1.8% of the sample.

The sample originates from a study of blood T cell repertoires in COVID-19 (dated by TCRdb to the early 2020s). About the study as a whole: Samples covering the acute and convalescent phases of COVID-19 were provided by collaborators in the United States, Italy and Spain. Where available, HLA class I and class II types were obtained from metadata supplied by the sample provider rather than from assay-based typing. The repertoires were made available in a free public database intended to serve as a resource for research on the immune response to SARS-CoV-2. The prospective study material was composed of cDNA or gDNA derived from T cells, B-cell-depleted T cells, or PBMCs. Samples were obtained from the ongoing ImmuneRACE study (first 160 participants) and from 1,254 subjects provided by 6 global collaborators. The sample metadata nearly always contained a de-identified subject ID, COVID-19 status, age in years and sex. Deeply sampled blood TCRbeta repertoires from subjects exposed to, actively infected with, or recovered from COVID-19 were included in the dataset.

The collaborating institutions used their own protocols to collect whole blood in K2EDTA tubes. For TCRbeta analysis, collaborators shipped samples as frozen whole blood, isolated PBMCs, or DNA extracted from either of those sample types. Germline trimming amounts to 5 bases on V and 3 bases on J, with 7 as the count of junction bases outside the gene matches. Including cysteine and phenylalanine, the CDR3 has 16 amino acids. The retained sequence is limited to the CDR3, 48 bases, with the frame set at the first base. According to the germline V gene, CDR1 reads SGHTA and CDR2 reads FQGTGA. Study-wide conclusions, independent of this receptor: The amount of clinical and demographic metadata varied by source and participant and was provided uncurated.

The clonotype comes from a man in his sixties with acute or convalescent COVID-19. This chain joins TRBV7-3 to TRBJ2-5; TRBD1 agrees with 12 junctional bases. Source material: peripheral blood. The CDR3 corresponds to CASSPGTGGRKETQYF. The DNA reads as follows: TGTGCCAGCAGCCCCGGGACAGGGGGCAGAAAAGAGACCCAGTACTTC.